The source of this TCR beta chain is a study of cytomegalovirus exposure and HLA in healthy donors. The table lists this clone with a few counts. Its target is unknown. CDR1 and CDR2 (germline): MNHNS, SASEGT. J gave up 2 bases and V 6 bases, and 4 bases lay outside the gene matches. The CDR3 sequence is 15 residues long. The PCR contained 60 Vbeta and 13 Jbeta primers. The protocol was immunoSEQ multiplex PCR, while the TCRdb copy is restricted to in-frame clones and leaves out a portion. Here the sample spans 130,000 to 150,000 clones, roughly 78% being singletons. Overall study results and limits: Researchers counted around 150 TCR beta chains as cytomegalovirus-associated. Roughly even sequencing depth across donors was the assumption behind the presence/absence analyses. Later, an analysis found that common viral pathogens appeared to be linked with several of the most significant clusters.

The chain has TRBV6-1 and TRBJ2-6; 7 bases match TRBD1. The sample comprised PBMCs. The TCR sequence derives from a man aged 30 to 45 in good health and CMV-seronegative. The DNA of the CDR3 is TGTGCCAGCAGGGCCGGGACAGCTGGGGCCAACGTCCTGACTTTC. This gives the protein CASRAGTAGANVLTF.